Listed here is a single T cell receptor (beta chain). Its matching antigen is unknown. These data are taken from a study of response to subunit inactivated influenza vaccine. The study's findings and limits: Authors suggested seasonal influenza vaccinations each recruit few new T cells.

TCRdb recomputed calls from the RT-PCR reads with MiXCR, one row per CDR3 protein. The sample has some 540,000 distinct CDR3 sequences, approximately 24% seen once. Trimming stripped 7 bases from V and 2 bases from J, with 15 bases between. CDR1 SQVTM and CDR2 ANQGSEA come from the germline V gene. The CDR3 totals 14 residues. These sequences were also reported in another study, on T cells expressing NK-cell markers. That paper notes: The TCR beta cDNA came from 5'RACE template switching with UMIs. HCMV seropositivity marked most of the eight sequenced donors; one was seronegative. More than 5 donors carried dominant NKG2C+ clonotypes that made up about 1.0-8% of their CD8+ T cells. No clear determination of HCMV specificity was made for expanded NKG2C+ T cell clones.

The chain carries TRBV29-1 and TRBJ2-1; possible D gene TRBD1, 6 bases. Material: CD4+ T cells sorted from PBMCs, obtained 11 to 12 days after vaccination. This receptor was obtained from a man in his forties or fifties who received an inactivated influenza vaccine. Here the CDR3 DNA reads TGCAGCGCCGGTCGGGACACTGCCTACAATGAGCAGTTCTTC. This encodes CSAGRDTAYNEQFF.